One and the same sample provided the 14 T cell receptor beta chains below, sequenced in a study of T cells after yellow fever vaccination. TCRdb re-analysed the 5' RACE reads in MiXCR, keeping a single row per CDR3 protein. The sample shows around 350,000 distinct CDR3 sequences, 6.2% of them seen only once. Sample: PBMCs, taken 5 days after the yellow fever booster vaccination. The origin of the receptors is a man aged 25 to 40 who received the YFV17D yellow fever vaccine.

This clonotype appeared many times. This sequence joins TRBV19 and TRBJ2-1; 8 positions match TRBD2. V was clipped by 2 bases and J by 4 bases; unmatched bases: 4. CDR1 and CDR2 (germline): LNHDA, SQIVND (reference sequence). The CDR3 consists of 15 residues. CDR3 amino acids: CASSIRREVYNEQFF. DNA for the CDR3: TGTGCCAGTAGTATAAGGCGGGAGGTTTACAATGAGCAGTTCTTC.

There are many counts of this clonotype. The rearrangement links TRBV7-9 to TRBJ2-5; 10 positions match TRBD2. The CDR3 is made up of 15 amino acids. Germline V CDR1 and CDR2: SEHNR, FQNEAQ (reference sequence). Trimming took 2 bases from V and 4 from J; bases not matched to a gene: 4. This chain's CDR3 is CASSLSLAGGETQYF. CDR3 nucleotide sequence: TGTGCCAGCAGCTTATCTTTAGCGGGAGGAGAGACCCAGTACTTC.

This clonotype was observed at least ten times. The chain combines TRBV20-1 with TRBJ2-4; D is possibly TRBD1 (5 bases). Trimming pared 0 bases from V and 2 bases from J, leaving 14 bases between. This CDR3 comprises 16 residues. Germline-derived CDR1 and CDR2 are DFQATT and SNEGSKA (reference sequence). CDR3 amino acids: CSARDQGTKTKNIQYF. The CDR3 bases are TGCAGTGCTAGAGATCAGGGAACGAAGACCAAAAACATTCAGTACTTC.

This clonotype was seen many times. The chain couples TRBV28 to TRBJ2-5; TRBD2 is a possible D gene (5 bases). The germline V gene has CDR1 MDHEN and CDR2 SYDVKM. V was shortened by 6 bases and J by 1 base, with 15 bases between the two germline ends. The length of the CDR3 is 15 residues. The CDR3 DNA follows: TGTGCCAGCAGCGACGGAGGCAGAGTCCAAGAGACCCAGTACTTC. Encoded protein: CASSDGGRVQETQYF.

This clonotype was picked up many times. This chain connects TRBV7-2 to TRBJ2-1; TRBD1 aligns across 9 bases. This CDR3 has 15 amino acids. The germline V gene encodes CDR1 SGHTA and CDR2 FQGNSA. With 6 bases clipped from V and 4 bases from J, the junction kept 7 bases outside the gene matches. The CDR3 nucleotides are TGTGCCAGCAGAAACGGACAGGGGTATTACAATGAGCAGTTCTTC. It yields the protein CASRNGQGYYNEQFF. Looking up the rest from reference TRBV7-2 and TRBJ2-1 gives the full variable domain: GAGVSQSPSNKVTEKGKDVELRCDPISGHTALYWYRQSLGQGLEFLIYFQGNSAPDKSGLPSDRFSAERTGGSVSTLTIQRTQQEDSAVYLCASRNGQGYYNEQFFGPGTRLTVL.

This clonotype has a count of ten or more. The V gene is TRBV5-1, the J gene TRBJ2-1, with D hard to call. Trimming took 2 bases from V and 1 from J, leaving 7 bases between them. This CDR3 is built from 14 residues. Germline CDR1 SGHRS, CDR2 YFSETQ. CDR3 sequence (DNA): TGCGCCAGCAGCTTCGGCCAGTCCTACAATGAGCAGTTCTTC. It translates to CASSFGQSYNEQFF. Supplemented by reference TRBV5-1 and TRBJ2-1, the full variable domain reads KAGVTQTPRYLIKTRGQQVTLSCSPISGHRSVSWYQQTPGQGLQFLFEYFSETQRNKGNFPGRFSGRQFSNSRSEMNVSTLELGDSALYLCASSFGQSYNEQFFGPGTRLTVL.

This clonotype appeared many times. The chain recombines TRBV9 with TRBJ2-4, with D tentatively TRBD1 (5 bases). The CDR3 has 15 amino acids. CDR1 is SGDLS and CDR2 is YYNGEE in the germline V gene. Trimming removed 3 bases at V and 6 bases at J, with 16 bases between. The CDR3 is CASSAHRGWGNIQYF. In nucleotides, the CDR3 is TGTGCCAGCAGCGCACATAGGGGATGGGGAAACATTCAGTACTTC. Looking up the rest from reference TRBV9 and TRBJ2-4 gives the full variable domain: DSGVTQTPKHLITATGQRVTLRCSPRSGDLSVYWYQQSLDQGLQFLIQYYNGEERAKGNILERFSAQQFPDLHSELNLSSLELGDSALYFCASSAHRGWGNIQYFGAGTRLSVL.

This clonotype was found many times. The V gene is TRBV2, the J gene TRBJ1-5, with TRBD1 matching over 8 bases. The germline CDR1 and CDR2 sequences are SNHLY and FYNNEI. J lost 3 bases, V lost 5 bases, and 6 bases had no gene match. The CDR3 contains 15 residues. The CDR3 protein is CASSLDREYNQPQHF. In nucleotides, the CDR3 is TGTGCCAGCAGTCTGGACAGGGAATACAATCAGCCCCAGCATTTT.

The CDR3 region is CASSHRFSSYNEQFF. CDR3 coding DNA: TGCGCCAGCAGCCATCGCTTCAGCTCCTACAATGAGCAGTTCTTC. This chain links TRBV4-3 with TRBJ2-1; D uncertain. Trimming removed 3 bases from V and 0 bases from J, with 9 bases in between. CDR3 size: 15 residues. Germline loops: CDR1 LGHNA, CDR2 YSLEER.

This clonotype occurred a few times. The chain recombines TRBV6-2 or TRBV6-3 with TRBJ2-2, with D perhaps matching TRBD1 or TRBD2 (5 bases each). CDR1 MNHEY and CDR2 SVGEGT come from the germline V gene. The germline V and J ends were trimmed by 8 bases and 6 bases, with 13 bases remaining between them. The CDR3 consists of 13 residues. The CDR3 region is CASESGPAGELFF. CDR3 nucleotides: TGTGCCAGCGAGTCGGGGCCGGCCGGGGAGCTGTTTTTT.

This clonotype was found many times. The V gene is TRBV29-1, the J gene TRBJ1-1; D might be TRBD1 (6 bases). Germline loops: CDR1 SQVTM, CDR2 ANQGSEA. The CDR3 runs to 12 residues. The V end lost 3 bases, the J end lost 10 bases, and 15 bases lay between the germline ends. The CDR3 here is CSVDQTGNGAFF. As DNA, the CDR3 is TGCAGCGTTGATCAGACAGGAAACGGAGCTTTCTTT.

There are a few counts of this clonotype. The chain joins TRBV5-1 to TRBJ2-7; D unresolved. The CDR3 is 15 amino acids. V was shortened by 3 bases and J by 0 bases, with 13 bases between the two germline ends. Germline CDR1 is SGHRS and CDR2 is YFSETQ. Here the CDR3 reads CASSYITGPSYEQYF. CDR3 coding DNA: TGCGCCAGCAGCTACATCACCGGGCCCTCCTACGAGCAGTACTTC.

Only a few counts were recorded for this clonotype. The genes are TRBV20-1 and TRBJ2-7; 9 bases match TRBD1. Germline values: CDR1 DFQATT, CDR2 SNEGSKA (reference sequence). The CDR3 contains 14 residues. Unmatched junction bases numbered 7, after V lost 5 bases and J lost 2 bases. The CDR3 loop is CSAPSGQGPYEQYF. As DNA, the CDR3 is TGCAGTGCTCCCTCGGGACAGGGTCCCTACGAGCAGTACTTC.

This clonotype occurred a few times. The V gene is TRBV6-6, the J gene TRBJ1-1; D unclear. V lost 8 bases to trimming and J lost 4 bases, with 5 bases between them. Looked up from germline, CDR1 is MNHNY and CDR2 is SVGAGI (reference sequence). This CDR3 comprises 10 residues. In nucleotides, the CDR3 is TGTGCCAGCTCGGCCACTGAAGCTTTCTTT. Translated: CASSATEAFF.